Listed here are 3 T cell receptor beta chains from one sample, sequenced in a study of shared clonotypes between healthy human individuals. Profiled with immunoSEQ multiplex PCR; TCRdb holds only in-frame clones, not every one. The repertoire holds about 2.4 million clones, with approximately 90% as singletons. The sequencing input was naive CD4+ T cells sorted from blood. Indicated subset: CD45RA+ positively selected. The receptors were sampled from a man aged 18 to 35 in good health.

The CDR3, as DNA: TGCAGCGTTGCCCGAAAGGGGGTAGGTGGGATGAACTATGGCTACACCTTC. Its protein product is CSVARKGVGGMNYGYTF. The rearrangement joins TRBV29-1 to TRBJ1-2; perhaps TRBD1 as D (6 bases). The CDR3 totals 17 residues. The germline gives CDR1 SQVTM, CDR2 ANQGSEA. Trimming shortened V by 4 bases and J by 2 bases, and 23 bases separated the two germline ends.

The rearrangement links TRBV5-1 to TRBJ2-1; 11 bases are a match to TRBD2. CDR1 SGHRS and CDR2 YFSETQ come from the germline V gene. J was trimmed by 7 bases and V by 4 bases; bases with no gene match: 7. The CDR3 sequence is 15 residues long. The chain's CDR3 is CASSPLAGGKNEQFF. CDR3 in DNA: TGCGCCAGCAGCCCCCTAGCGGGGGGAAAGAATGAGCAGTTCTTC.

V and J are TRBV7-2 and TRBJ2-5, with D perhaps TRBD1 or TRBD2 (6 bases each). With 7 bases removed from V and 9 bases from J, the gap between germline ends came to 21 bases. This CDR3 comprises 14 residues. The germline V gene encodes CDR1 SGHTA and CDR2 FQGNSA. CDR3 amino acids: CASIPGSPPGAQYF. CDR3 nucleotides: TGTGCCAGCATCCCCGGGAGCCCCCCAGGGGCCCAGTACTTC. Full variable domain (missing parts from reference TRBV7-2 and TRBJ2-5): GAGVSQSPSNKVTEKGKDVELRCDPISGHTALYWYRQSLGQGLEFLIYFQGNSAPDKSGLPSDRFSAERTGGSVSTLTIQRTQQEDSAVYLCASIPGSPPGAQYFGPGTRLLVL.